The 15 T cell receptor beta chains given below trace back to one sample, sequenced in a study of neoadjuvant anti-PD-1 for oral cavity cancer. The time point: after neoadjuvant nivolumab, at surgical resection. Sequenced by immunoSEQ multiplex PCR; TCRdb stores in-frame clones only, minus some. The sample has 55,000 to 75,000 clones; roughly nine tenths are singletons. The sequencing here drew on PBMCs, taken after nivolumab (anti-PD-1) treatment. These receptor sequences come from a person between 40 and 79 years old with oral cavity squamous cell carcinoma.

This clone was seen only a few times. This sequence joins TRBV7-8 and TRBJ1-5; D unresolved. V was shortened by 4 bases and J by 2 bases, with 12 bases between the two germline ends. The CDR3 runs to 15 residues. CDR1 and CDR2 from the germline V gene are SGHVS and FQNEAQ. The CDR3 nucleotides are TGTGCCAGCAGCTCCCTATACGGGGGCAATCAGCCCCAGCATTTT. As protein: CASSSLYGGNQPQHF.

This clone has a handful of counts. The V gene is TRBV7-8, the J gene TRBJ2-2, with D maybe TRBD1 (6 bases). The CDR3 consists of 16 residues. Germline CDR1 reads SGHVS; CDR2 reads FQNEAQ. V was cut by 5 bases and J by 5 bases, with 18 bases left in between. The CDR3 is CASSLQGRLGTGELFF. Written as DNA, the CDR3 is TGTGCCAGCAGCCTCCAGGGGAGATTGGGAACCGGGGAGCTGTTTTTT.

V is TRBV28 and J is TRBJ2-1, with 14 positions matching TRBD2. The V gene end was trimmed by 7 bases and the J gene end by 7 bases; junction bases not matched to a gene: 3. The CDR3 spans 14 residues. The germline V gene encodes CDR1 MDHEN and CDR2 SYDVKM. The CDR3 spells CASTRTSGRNEQFF. The CDR3 DNA reads TGTGCCAGCACCCGGACTAGCGGGAGGAATGAGCAGTTCTTC.

The chain joins TRBV28 to TRBJ1-2, with a tentative D call TRBD1 (6 bases). The CDR3 sequence is 14 residues long. Per germline, CDR1 MDHEN and CDR2 SYDVKM. V lost 2 bases and J 5 bases, leaving 12 bases between the germline ends. The DNA for the CDR3 is TGTGCCAGCAGTTTACTGGGACATCTATATGGCTACACCTTC. It translates to CASSLLGHLYGYTF.

This clone was counted a few times. CDR3 amino acids: CASSFFDSSYEQYF. CDR3 sequence (DNA): TGTGCCAGCAGTTTCTTTGACAGCTCCTACGAGCAGTACTTC. This chain uses TRBV27 with TRBJ2-7, with D maybe TRBD1 (5 bases). Between the trimmed V and J ends, which lost 3 bases and 0 bases, there was a span of 9 bases. The CDR3 runs to 14 residues. Looked up from germline, CDR1 is MNHEY and CDR2 is SMNVEV (reference sequence).

J is TRBJ2-2 and V is TRBV11-3; TRBD2 is a possible D gene (6 bases). This CDR3 is 14 amino acids long. The V and J ends lost 4 bases and 4 bases respectively, with 10 bases between them. Germline V gene sequence: CDR1 SGHNT, CDR2 YENEEA. Written as DNA, the CDR3 is TGTGCCAGCAGCTCCGTCGGGGGCACCGGGGAGCTGTTTTTT. This translates into CASSSVGGTGELFF. Drawing the rest from reference TRBV11-3 and TRBJ2-2, the complete variable domain is EAGVVQSPRYKIIEKKQPVAFWCNPISGHNTLYWYLQNLGQGPELLIRYENEEAVDDSQLPKDRFSAERLKGVDSTLKIQPAELGDSAVYLCASSSVGGTGELFFGEGSRLTVL.

The chain carries TRBV11-2 and TRBJ2-1; no definite D call. Trimming stripped 5 bases from V and 7 bases from J, with 9 bases between. Germline assignment: CDR1 SGHAT and CDR2 FQNNGV. This CDR3 region has 12 residues. CDR3: CASSTLVNEQFF. The CDR3 DNA follows: TGTGCCAGCAGCACCCTAGTAAATGAGCAGTTCTTC. The full variable domain, with the rest looked up from reference TRBV11-2 and TRBJ2-1, is EAGVAQSPRYKIIEKRQSVAFWCNPISGHATLYWYQQILGQGPKLLIQFQNNGVVDDSQLPKDRFSAERLKGVDSTLKIQPAKLEDSAVYLCASSTLVNEQFFGPGTRLTVL.

The V gene is TRBV2, the J gene TRBJ2-1, with 9 bases identical to TRBD2. This CDR3 contains 15 residues. CDR1 is SNHLY and CDR2 is FYNNEI in the germline V gene. V dropped 2 bases and J dropped 4; count of bases not matched to a gene: 3. This CDR3 is CASSEYSGGYNEQFF. In DNA, the CDR3 is TGTGCCAGCAGTGAATATAGCGGGGGTTACAATGAGCAGTTCTTC. Drawing the rest from reference TRBV2 and TRBJ2-1, the complete variable domain is EPEVTQTPSHQVTQMGQEVILRCVPISNHLYFYWYRQILGQKVEFLVSFYNNEISEKSEIFDDQFSVERPDGSNFTLKIRSTKLEDSAMYFCASSEYSGGYNEQFFGPGTRLTVL.

V and J are TRBV7-8 and TRBJ1-1, with D perhaps TRBD1 (6 bases). This CDR3 is 17 amino acids long. Per germline, CDR1 SGHVS and CDR2 FQNEAQ. V gave up 4 bases and J gave up 3 bases, with 21 bases separating them. The CDR3 DNA follows: TGTGCCAGCAGCTCATACAGGGTTCTTGGACGAGACACTGAAGCTTTCTTT. Translation gives CASSSYRVLGRDTEAFF.

The rearrangement uses TRBV7-9 and TRBJ1-5; TRBD1 aligns across 8 bases. CDR3 size: 14 residues. Germline V gene sequence: CDR1 SEHNR, CDR2 FQNEAQ (reference sequence). V shed 6 bases and J 7 bases; nucleotides not matched to a gene: 8. The CDR3 loop reads CASSTTQGAQPQHF. The DNA of the CDR3 is TGTGCCAGCAGTACCACCCAGGGGGCACAGCCCCAGCATTTT.

This clone was picked up one time. V and J are TRBV6-1 and TRBJ2-7, with 9 bases that match TRBD1. Germline values: CDR1 MNHNS, CDR2 SASEGT. CDR3 size: 15 residues. With 5 bases clipped from V and 2 bases from J, the junction kept 7 bases outside the gene matches. Here the CDR3 DNA reads TGTGCCAGCAGTTGGGGACAGGGAGGCACCTACGAGCAGTACTTC. Protein sequence: CASSWGQGGTYEQYF.

The chain combines TRBV5-8 with TRBJ2-1, with a possible D match to TRBD2 (7 bases). Germline V gene sequence: CDR1 SGHTS, CDR2 YDEGEE. The V and J ends lost 1 base and 0 bases respectively, with 11 bases between them. The CDR3 spans 16 residues. DNA of the CDR3: TGTGCCAGCAGCTTGTTTGCGGGGGCCTCCTACAATGAGCAGTTCTTC. This codes for CASSLFAGASYNEQFF.

The genes are TRBV29-1 and TRBJ2-3; D is possibly TRBD2 (6 bases). The ends were cut back, 6 bases at V and 0 bases at J, with 7 bases in the middle. This CDR3 region has 12 residues. Germline V gene sequence: CDR1 SQVTM, CDR2 ANQGSEA. CDR3 loop: CSVGTSTDTQYF. The CDR3 coding sequence is TGCAGCGTCGGGACTAGCACAGATACGCAGTATTTT.

CDR3 DNA sequence: TGTGCCAGCAGCCGAACTAGCAGCTACAATGAGCAGTTCTTC. Residues: CASSRTSSYNEQFF. This chain joins TRBV2 and TRBJ2-1; D may be TRBD2 (6 bases). CDR3 size: 14 residues. V gave up 6 bases and J gave up 3 bases, with 12 bases separating them. From germline, CDR1 is SNHLY and CDR2 FYNNEI.

The chain uses TRBV5-4 and TRBJ2-2; 7 nucleotides agree with TRBD1. Germline CDR1 and CDR2: SGHNT and YYREEE (reference sequence). V was pared by 2 bases and J by 5 bases, with 3 bases of the junction left unmatched. The CDR3 has 14 residues. In DNA form, the CDR3 reads TGTGCCAGCAGCTTAAAGGGGGCAACCGGGGAGCTGTTTTTT. This sequence encodes CASSLKGATGELFF.